This record concerns one T cell receptor (beta chain) sequence. Its target is unknown. This table comes from immunoSEQ multiplex PCR, and its TCRdb copy is limited to in-frame clones, with some not included. The sample shows 150,000 to 200,000 clones, 90% of them seen only once. This sample was taken from a study of T cell responses to AZD1222 COVID-19 vaccine. The study's findings and limits: Only after the peak T cell response were repertoires sampled. The sample set comprised mostly white British donors with more females, and clonal diversity was possibly underestimated.

The germline V gene has CDR1 LNHNV and CDR2 YYDKDF (reference sequence). J was trimmed by 2 bases and V by 1 base; bases with no gene match: 1. This CDR3 comprises 15 residues. V usage is TRBV15 and J usage is TRBJ2-7, with 11 bases aligning to TRBD1. The input for sequencing was peripheral blood, taken 28 days after the second AZD1222 dose. The source of this sequence is an adult who received the AZD1222 COVID-19 vaccine. The CDR3 sequence is CATSRGGQGAYEQYF. CDR3 coding DNA: TGTGCCACCAGCAGAGGGGGACAGGGGGCCTACGAGCAGTACTTC. The full variable domain, its missing parts supplied by reference TRBV15 and TRBJ2-7, is DAMVIQNPRYQVTQFGKPVTLSCSQTLNHNVMYWYQQKSSQAPKLLFHYYDKDFNNEADTPDNFQSRRPNTSFCFLDIRSPGLGDTAMYLCATSRGGQGAYEQYFGPGTRLTVT.